This T cell receptor beta chain derives from a study of cytomegalovirus exposure and HLA in healthy donors. The germline V gene encodes CDR1 SQVTM and CDR2 ANQGSEA. This CDR3 has 10 amino acids. Trimming left V 5 bases short and J 2 bases short, with 3 bases between. Primers for the PCR totalled 60 Vbeta and 13 Jbeta. Profiling relied on immunoSEQ multiplex PCR, and the TCRdb table lists in-frame clones only, not all of them. The sample data list 150,000 or so clones. Sequencing was carried out using PBMCs. The J gene is TRBJ1-1, the V gene TRBV29-1; D call uncertain. The TCR was taken from a woman aged 45-65 years in good health and CMV-seronegative. The CDR3 sequence: CSVQNTEAFF. CDR3 DNA sequence: TGCAGCGTTCAAAACACTGAAGCTTTCTTT. Full variable domain (outside the CDR3, taken from reference TRBV29-1 and TRBJ1-1): SAVISQKPSRDICQRGTSLTIQCQVDSQVTMMFWYRQQPGQSLTLIATANQGSEATYESGFVIDKFPISRPNLTFSTLTVSNMSPEDSSIYLCSVQNTEAFFGQGTRLTVV.